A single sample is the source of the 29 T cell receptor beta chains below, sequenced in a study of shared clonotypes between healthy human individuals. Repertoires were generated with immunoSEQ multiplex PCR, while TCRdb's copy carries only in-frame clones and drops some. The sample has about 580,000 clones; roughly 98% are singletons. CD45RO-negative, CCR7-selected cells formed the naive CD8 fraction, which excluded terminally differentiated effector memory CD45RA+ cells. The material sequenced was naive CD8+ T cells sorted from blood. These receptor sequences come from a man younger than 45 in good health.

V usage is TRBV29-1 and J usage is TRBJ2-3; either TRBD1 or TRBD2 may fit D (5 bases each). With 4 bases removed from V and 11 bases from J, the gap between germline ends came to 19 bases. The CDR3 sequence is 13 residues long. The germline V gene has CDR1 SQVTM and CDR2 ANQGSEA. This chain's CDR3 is CSVGGESTWGQYF. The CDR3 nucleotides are TGCAGCGTTGGAGGGGAGTCGACTTGGGGGCAGTATTTT.

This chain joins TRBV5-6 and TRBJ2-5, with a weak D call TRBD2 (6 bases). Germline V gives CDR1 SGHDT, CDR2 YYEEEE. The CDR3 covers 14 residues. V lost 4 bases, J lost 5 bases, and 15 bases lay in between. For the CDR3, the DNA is TGTGCCAGCAGCAAACTAGCTCGGGTGGAGACCCAGTACTTC. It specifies CASSKLARVETQYF.

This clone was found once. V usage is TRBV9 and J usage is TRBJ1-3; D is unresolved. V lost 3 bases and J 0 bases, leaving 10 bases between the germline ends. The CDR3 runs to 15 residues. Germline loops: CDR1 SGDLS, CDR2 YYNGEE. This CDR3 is CASSADFSSGNTIYF. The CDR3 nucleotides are TGTGCCAGCAGCGCCGATTTCAGCTCTGGAAACACCATATATTTT.

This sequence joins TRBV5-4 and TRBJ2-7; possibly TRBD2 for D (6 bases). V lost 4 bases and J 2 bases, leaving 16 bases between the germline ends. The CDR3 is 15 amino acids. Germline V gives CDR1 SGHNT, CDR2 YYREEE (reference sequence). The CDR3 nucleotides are TGTGCCAGCAGCCCCGGGACTCGCTCCACCTACGAGCAGTACTTC. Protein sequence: CASSPGTRSTYEQYF.

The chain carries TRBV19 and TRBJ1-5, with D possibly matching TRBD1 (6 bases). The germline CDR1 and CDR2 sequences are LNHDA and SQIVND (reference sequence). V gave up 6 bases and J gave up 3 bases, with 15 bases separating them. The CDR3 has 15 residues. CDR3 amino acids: CASSDRRGVNQPQHF. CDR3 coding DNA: TGTGCCAGTAGCGATAGGAGGGGGGTCAATCAGCCCCAGCATTTT.

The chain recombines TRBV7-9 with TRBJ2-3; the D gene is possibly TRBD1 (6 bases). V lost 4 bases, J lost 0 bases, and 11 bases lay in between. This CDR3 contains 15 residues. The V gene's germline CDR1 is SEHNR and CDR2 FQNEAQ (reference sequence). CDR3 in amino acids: CASSSDRQSTDTQYF. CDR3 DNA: TGTGCCAGCAGCTCGGACAGACAAAGCACAGATACGCAGTATTTT.

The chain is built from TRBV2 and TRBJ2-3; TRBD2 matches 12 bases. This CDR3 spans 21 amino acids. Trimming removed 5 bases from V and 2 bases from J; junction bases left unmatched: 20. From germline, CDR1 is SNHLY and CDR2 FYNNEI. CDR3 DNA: TGTGCCAGCAGTCCCGCCGATCTAGCGGGAGGGTCCCCACACCTCACAGATACGCAGTATTTT. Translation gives CASSPADLAGGSPHLTDTQYF. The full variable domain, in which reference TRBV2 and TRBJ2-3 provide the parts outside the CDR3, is EPEVTQTPSHQVTQMGQEVILRCVPISNHLYFYWYRQILGQKVEFLVSFYNNEISEKSEIFDDQFSVERPDGSNFTLKIRSTKLEDSAMYFCASSPADLAGGSPHLTDTQYFGPGTRLTVL.

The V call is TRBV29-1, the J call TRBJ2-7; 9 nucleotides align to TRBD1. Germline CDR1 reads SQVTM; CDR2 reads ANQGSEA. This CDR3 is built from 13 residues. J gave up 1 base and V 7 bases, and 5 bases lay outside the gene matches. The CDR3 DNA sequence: TGCAGCGGGGGACAGGGAACATCCTACGAGCAGTACTTC. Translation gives CSGGQGTSYEQYF.

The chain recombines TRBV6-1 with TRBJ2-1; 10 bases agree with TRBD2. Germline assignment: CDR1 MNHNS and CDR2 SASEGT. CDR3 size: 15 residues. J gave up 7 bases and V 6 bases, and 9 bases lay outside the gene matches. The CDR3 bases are TGTGCCAGCAGAGGAGCGGGAGGGCCGAGAAATGAGCAGTTCTTC. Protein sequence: CASRGAGGPRNEQFF.

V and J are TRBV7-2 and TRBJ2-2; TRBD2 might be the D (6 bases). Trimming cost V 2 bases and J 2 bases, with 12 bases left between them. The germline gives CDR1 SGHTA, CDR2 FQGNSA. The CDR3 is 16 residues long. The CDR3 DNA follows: TGTGCCAGCAGCTTACCCCGGGGGATAAACACCGGGGAGCTGTTTTTT. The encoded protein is CASSLPRGINTGELFF.

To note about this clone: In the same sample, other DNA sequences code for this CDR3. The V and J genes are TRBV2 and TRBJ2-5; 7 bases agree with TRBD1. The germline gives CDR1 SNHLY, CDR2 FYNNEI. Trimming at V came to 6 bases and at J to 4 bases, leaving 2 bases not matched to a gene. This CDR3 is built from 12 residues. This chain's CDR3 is CASRTGLETQYF. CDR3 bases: TGTGCCAGCAGGACAGGGTTAGAGACCCAGTACTTC.

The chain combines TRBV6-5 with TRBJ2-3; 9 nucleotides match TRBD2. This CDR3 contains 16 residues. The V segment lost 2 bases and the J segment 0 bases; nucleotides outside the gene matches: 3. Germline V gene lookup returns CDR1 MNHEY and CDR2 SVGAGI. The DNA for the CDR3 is TGTGCCAGCAGTTACAGACTAGCGGTGAGCACAGATACGCAGTATTTT. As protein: CASSYRLAVSTDTQYF.

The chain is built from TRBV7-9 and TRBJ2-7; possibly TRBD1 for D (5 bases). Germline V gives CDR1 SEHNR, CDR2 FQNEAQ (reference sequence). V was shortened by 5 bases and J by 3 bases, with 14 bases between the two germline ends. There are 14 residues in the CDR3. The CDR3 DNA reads TGTGCCAGCAGCCTACAGGAAGCCAACTACGAGCAGTACTTC. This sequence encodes CASSLQEANYEQYF. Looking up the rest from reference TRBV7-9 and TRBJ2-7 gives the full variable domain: DTGVSQNPRHKITKRGQNVTFRCDPISEHNRLYWYRQTLGQGPEFLTYFQNEAQLEKSRLLSDRFSAERPKGSFSTLEIQRTEQGDSAMYLCASSLQEANYEQYFGPGTRLTVT.

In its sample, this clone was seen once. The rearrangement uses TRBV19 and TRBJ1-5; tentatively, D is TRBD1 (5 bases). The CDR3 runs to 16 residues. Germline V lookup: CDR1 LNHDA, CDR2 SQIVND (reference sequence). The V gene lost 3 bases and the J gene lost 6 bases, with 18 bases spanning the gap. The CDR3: CASSINEAGFGQPQHF. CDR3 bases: TGTGCCAGTAGTATCAACGAGGCAGGGTTCGGTCAGCCCCAGCATTTT.

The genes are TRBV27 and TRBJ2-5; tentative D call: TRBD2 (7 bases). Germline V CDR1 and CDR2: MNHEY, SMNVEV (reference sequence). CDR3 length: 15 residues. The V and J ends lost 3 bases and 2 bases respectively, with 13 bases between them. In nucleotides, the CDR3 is TGTGCCAGCAGTTTCCTGGGGGGGACACAAGAGACCCAGTACTTC. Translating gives CASSFLGGTQETQYF.

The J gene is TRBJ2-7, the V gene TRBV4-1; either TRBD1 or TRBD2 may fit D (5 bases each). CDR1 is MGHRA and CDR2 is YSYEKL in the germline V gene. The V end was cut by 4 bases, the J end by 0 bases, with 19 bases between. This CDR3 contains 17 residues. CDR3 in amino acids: CASSPGWGGPSSYEQYF. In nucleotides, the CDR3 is TGCGCCAGCAGCCCTGGATGGGGCGGGCCGAGCTCCTACGAGCAGTACTTC.

DNA for the CDR3: TGCGCCAGCTGGATAGCGGGAGCTCCCACAGATACGCAGTATTTT. As protein: CASWIAGAPTDTQYF. The chain uses TRBV5-1 and TRBJ2-3; TRBD2 agrees at 9 bases. Germline V gene lookup returns CDR1 SGHRS and CDR2 YFSETQ. The CDR3 consists of 15 residues. V trimming: 7 bases; J trimming: 2 bases; junction bases outside the gene matches: 8. Supplemented by reference TRBV5-1 and TRBJ2-3, the full variable domain reads KAGVTQTPRYLIKTRGQQVTLSCSPISGHRSVSWYQQTPGQGLQFLFEYFSETQRNKGNFPGRFSGRQFSNSRSEMNVSTLELGDSALYLCASWIAGAPTDTQYFGPGTRLTVL.

CDR3 nucleotide sequence: TGCAGCGTTGAAGACCCTCTCTTTACAGGGGGCAGTTATGGCTACACCTTC. Its translation is CSVEDPLFTGGSYGYTF. The chain recombines TRBV29-1 with TRBJ1-2; 9 nucleotides agree with TRBD1. V shed 0 bases, J shed 5 bases, and the junction held 13 bases outside the gene matches. Germline V gene lookup returns CDR1 SQVTM and CDR2 ANQGSEA. The CDR3 is 17 amino acids.

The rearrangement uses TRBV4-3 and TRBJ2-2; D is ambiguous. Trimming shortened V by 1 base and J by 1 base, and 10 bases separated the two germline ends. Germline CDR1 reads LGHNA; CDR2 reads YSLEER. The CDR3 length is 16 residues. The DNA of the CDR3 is TGCGCCAGCAGCCAAGCTGGACCGTGGAACACCGGGGAGCTGTTTTTT. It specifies CASSQAGPWNTGELFF.

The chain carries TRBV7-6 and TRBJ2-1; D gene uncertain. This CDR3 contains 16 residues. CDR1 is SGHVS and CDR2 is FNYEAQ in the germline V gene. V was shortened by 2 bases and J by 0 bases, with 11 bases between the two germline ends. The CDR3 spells CASSLLGVSSYNEQFF. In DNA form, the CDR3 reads TGTGCCAGCAGCTTACTTGGGGTGAGCTCCTACAATGAGCAGTTCTTC.

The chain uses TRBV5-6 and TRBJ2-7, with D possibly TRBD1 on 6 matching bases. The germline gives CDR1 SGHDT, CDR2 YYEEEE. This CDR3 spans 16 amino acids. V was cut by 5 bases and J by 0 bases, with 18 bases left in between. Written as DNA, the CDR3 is TGTGCCAGCAGATATGGTCGGGACATAAGCTCCTACGAGCAGTACTTC. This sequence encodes CASRYGRDISSYEQYF.

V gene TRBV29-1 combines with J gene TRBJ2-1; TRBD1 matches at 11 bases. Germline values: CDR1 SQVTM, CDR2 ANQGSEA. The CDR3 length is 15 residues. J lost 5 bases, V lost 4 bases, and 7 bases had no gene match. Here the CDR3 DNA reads TGCAGCGTTGTGCAGCCGGACAGGGGGCACAATGAGCAGTTCTTC. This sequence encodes CSVVQPDRGHNEQFF.

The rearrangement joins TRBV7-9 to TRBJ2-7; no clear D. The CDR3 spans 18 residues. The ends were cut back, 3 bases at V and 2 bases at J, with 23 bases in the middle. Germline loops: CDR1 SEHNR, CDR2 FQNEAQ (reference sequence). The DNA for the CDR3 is TGTGCCAGCAGCTTCCAAACCACAGCCTACTTAGAAACCTACGAGCAGTACTTC. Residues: CASSFQTTAYLETYEQYF.

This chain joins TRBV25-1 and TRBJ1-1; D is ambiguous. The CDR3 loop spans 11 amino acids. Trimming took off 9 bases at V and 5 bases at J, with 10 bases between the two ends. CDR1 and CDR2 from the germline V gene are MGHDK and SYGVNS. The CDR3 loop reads CARDGITEAFF. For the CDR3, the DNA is TGTGCCAGAGACGGGATTACTGAAGCTTTCTTT.

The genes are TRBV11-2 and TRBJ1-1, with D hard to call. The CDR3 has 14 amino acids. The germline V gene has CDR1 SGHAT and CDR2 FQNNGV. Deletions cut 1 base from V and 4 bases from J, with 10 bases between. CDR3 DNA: TGTGCCAGCAGCTTAGGAGGCCCGGTCACTGAAGCTTTCTTT. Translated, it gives CASSLGGPVTEAFF.

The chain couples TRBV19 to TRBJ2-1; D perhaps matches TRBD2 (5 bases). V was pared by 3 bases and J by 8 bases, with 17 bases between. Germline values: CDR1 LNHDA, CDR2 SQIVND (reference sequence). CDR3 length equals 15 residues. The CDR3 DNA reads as TGTGCCAGTAGTATGCCCCCCCTAGCTAGTGATGAGCAGTTCTTC. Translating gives CASSMPPLASDEQFF.

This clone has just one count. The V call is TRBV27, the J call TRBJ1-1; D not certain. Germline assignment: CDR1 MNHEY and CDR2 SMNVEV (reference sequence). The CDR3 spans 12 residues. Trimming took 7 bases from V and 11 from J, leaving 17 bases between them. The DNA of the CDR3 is TGTGCCAGCATCCCCCCTGGGCAGCGCGCTTTCTTT. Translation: CASIPPGQRAFF.

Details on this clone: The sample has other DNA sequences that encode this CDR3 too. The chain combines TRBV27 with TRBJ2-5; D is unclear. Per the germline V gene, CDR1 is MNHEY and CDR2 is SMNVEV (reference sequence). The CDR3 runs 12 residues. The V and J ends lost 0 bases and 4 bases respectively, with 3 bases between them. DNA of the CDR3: TGTGCCAGCAGTTTATCGGGAGAGACCCAGTACTTC. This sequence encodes CASSLSGETQYF.

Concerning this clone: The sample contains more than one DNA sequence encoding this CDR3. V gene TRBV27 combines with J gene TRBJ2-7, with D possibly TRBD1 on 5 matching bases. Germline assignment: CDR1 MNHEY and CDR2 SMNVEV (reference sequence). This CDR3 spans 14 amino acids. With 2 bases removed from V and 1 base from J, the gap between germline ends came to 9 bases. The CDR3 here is CASSLAGSSYEQYF. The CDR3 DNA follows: TGTGCCAGCAGTTTAGCAGGGTCGTCCTACGAGCAGTACTTC.